The T cell receptor (beta chain) under discussion was sequenced for a study of cytomegalovirus exposure and HLA in healthy donors. General study results and limits: Confirmation in vitro established that a few CMV-associated chains were specific for CMV antigens. TRBV6-2, TRBV6-3 and other indistinguishable V segments were excluded.

Primers included in the PCR were 60 Vbeta and 13 Jbeta primers. Study processing details: Some 10 million shared chains were among the roughly 78 million unique TCR beta chains that a later analysis counted. Only in-frame clones appear in the TCRdb table, and some are missing; sequencing was by immunoSEQ multiplex PCR. V and J calls and clone size follow that table, whereas D and trimming were derived from the DNA. This listing includes about 200,000 clones. Every donor was a healthy person donating bone marrow. The V gene's germline CDR1 is SGHTA and CDR2 FQGTGA. The CDR3 consists of 15 residues. With 5 bases removed from V and 4 bases from J, the gap between germline ends came to 15 bases. On this clone: The antigen is undetermined.

The chain combines TRBV7-3 with TRBJ2-1; the D gene is possibly TRBD2 (6 bases). Input material: PBMCs. This sequence originates from a girl aged 2 to 9 in good health and CMV-seropositive. The CDR3 sequence: CASSLFLGRYNEQFF. As DNA, the CDR3 is TGTGCCAGCAGCCTCTTCCTGGGGAGGTACAATGAGCAGTTCTTC. Combining the CDR3 with reference TRBV7-3 and TRBJ2-1 gives the whole variable domain GAGVSQTPSNKVTEKGKYVELRCDPISGHTALYWYRQSLGQGPEFLIYFQGTGAADDSGLPNDRFFAVRPEGSVSTLKIQRTERGDSAVYLCASSLFLGRYNEQFFGPGTRLTVL.